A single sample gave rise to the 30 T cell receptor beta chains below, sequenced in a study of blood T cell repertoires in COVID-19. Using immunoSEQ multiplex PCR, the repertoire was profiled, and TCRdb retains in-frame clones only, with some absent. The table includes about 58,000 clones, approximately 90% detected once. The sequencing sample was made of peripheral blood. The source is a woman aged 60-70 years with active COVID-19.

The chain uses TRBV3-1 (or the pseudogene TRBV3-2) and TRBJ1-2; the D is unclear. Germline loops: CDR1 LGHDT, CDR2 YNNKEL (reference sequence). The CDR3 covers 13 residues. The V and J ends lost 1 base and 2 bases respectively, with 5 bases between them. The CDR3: CASSQGSNYGYTF. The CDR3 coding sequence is TGTGCCAGCAGCCAAGGTTCGAACTATGGCTACACCTTC.

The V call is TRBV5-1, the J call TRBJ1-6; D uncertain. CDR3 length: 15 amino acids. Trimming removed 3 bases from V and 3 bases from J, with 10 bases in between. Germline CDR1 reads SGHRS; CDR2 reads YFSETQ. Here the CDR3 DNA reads TGCGCCAGCAGCTCCCGTGAGGTCTATAATTCACCCCTCCACTTT. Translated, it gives CASSSREVYNSPLHF. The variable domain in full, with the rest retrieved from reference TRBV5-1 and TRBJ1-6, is KAGVTQTPRYLIKTRGQQVTLSCSPISGHRSVSWYQQTPGQGLQFLFEYFSETQRNKGNFPGRFSGRQFSNSRSEMNVSTLELGDSALYLCASSSREVYNSPLHFGNGTRLTVT.

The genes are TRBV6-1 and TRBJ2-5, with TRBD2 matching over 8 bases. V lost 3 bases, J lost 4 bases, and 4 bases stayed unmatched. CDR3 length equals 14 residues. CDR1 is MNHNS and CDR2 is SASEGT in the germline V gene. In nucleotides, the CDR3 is TGTGCCAGCAGTGAGCGGGGGGCGGGAGAGACCCAGTACTTC. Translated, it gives CASSERGAGETQYF.

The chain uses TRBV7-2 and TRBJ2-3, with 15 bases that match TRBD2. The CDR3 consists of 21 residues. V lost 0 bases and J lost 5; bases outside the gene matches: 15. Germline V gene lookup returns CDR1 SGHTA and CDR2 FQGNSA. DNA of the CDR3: TGTGCCAGCAGCTTAGCTGGCGGGCGAGGACTAGCGGGGGGGATAAGAGATACGCAGTATTTT. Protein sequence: CASSLAGGRGLAGGIRDTQYF. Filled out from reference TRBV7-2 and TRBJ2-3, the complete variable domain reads GAGVSQSPSNKVTEKGKDVELRCDPISGHTALYWYRQSLGQGLEFLIYFQGNSAPDKSGLPSDRFSAERTGGSVSTLTIQRTQQEDSAVYLCASSLAGGRGLAGGIRDTQYFGPGTRLTVL.

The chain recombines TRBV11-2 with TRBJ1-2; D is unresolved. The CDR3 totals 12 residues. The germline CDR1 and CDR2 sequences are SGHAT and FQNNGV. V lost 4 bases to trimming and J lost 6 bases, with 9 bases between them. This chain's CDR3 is CASSSFVDGYTF. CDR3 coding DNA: TGTGCCAGCAGCTCTTTTGTAGATGGCTACACCTTC. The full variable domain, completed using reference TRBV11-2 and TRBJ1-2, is EAGVAQSPRYKIIEKRQSVAFWCNPISGHATLYWYQQILGQGPKLLIQFQNNGVVDDSQLPKDRFSAERLKGVDSTLKIQPAKLEDSAVYLCASSSFVDGYTFGSGTRLTVV.

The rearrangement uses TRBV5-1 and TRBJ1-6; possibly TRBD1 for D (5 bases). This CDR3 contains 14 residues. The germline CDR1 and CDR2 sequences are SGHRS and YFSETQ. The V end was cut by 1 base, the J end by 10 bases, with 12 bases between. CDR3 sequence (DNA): TGCGCCAGCAGCTTGTCGGGGACTAAATCACCCCTCCACTTT. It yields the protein CASSLSGTKSPLHF.

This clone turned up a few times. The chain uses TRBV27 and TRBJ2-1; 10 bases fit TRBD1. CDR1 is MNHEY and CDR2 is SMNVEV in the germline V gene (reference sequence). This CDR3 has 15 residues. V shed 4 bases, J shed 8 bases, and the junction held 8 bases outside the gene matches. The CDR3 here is CASSYRQGAAYEQFF. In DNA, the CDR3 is TGTGCCAGCAGTTATCGACAGGGGGCTGCTTATGAGCAGTTCTTC.

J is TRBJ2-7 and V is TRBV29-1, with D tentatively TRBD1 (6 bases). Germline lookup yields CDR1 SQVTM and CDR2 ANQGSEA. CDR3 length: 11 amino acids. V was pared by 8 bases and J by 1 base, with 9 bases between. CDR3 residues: CSIGQSYEQYF. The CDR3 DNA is TGCAGCATTGGACAGTCCTACGAGCAGTACTTC.

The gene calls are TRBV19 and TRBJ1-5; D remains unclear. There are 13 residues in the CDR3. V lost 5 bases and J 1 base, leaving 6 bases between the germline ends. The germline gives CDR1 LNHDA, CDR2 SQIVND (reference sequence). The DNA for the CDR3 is TGTGCCAGTAGTCCCTACAGCAATCAGCCCCAGCATTTT. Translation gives CASSPYSNQPQHF. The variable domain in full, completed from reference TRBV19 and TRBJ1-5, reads DGGITQSPKYLFRKEGQNVTLSCEQNLNHDAMYWYRQDPGQGLRLIYYSQIVNDFQKGDIAEGYSVSREKKESFPLTVTSAQKNPTAFYLCASSPYSNQPQHFGDGTRLSIL.

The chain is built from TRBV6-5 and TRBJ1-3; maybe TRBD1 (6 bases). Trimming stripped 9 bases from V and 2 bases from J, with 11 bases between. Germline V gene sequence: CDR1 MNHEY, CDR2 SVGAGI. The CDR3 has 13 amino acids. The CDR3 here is CASHRDPGNTIYF. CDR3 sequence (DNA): TGTGCCAGTCACAGGGACCCTGGAAACACCATATATTTT.

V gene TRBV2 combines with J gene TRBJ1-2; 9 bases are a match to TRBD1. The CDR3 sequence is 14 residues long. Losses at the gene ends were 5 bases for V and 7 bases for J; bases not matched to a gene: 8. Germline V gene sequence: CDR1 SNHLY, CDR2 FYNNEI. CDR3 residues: CASSTGTGLSGYTF. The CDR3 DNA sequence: TGTGCCAGCAGTACCGGGACAGGGCTCTCTGGCTACACCTTC. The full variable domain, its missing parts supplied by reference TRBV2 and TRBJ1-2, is EPEVTQTPSHQVTQMGQEVILRCVPISNHLYFYWYRQILGQKVEFLVSFYNNEISEKSEIFDDQFSVERPDGSNFTLKIRSTKLEDSAMYFCASSTGTGLSGYTFGSGTRLTVV.

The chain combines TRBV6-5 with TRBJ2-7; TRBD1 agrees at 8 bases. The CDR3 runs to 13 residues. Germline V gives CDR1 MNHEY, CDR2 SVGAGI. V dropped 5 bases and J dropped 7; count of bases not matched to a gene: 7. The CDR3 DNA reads TGTGCCAGCAGTCTCCGGGACAGGCATGAGCAGTACTTC. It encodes CASSLRDRHEQYF.

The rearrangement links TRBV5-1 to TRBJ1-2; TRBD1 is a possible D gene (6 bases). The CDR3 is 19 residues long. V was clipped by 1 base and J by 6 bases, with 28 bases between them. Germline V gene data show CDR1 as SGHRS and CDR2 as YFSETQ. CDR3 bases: TGCGCCAGCAGCTTGTTTCCGGGAGGGGGTTCTAGCGGCGGGGATGGCTACACCTTC. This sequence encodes CASSLFPGGGSSGGDGYTF.

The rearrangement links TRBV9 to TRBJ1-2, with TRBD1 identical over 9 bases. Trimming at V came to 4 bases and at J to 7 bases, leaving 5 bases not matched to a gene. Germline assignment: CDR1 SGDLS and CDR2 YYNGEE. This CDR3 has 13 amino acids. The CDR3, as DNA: TGTGCCAGCAGCCCGGGACAGGGCTTTGGCTACACCTTC. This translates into CASSPGQGFGYTF.

This CDR3 reads CASSQEEGSNQPQHF. CDR3 sequence (DNA): TGTGCCAGCAGCCAAGAAGAGGGTAGCAATCAGCCCCAGCATTTT. The V and J genes are TRBV4-2 and TRBJ1-5; D ambiguous. Germline CDR1 LGHNA, CDR2 YNFKEQ. The V and J ends lost 0 bases and 0 bases respectively, with 6 bases between them. The CDR3 loop spans 15 amino acids.

The CDR3 loop is CASSLGRGGGAVDGYTF. Written as DNA, the CDR3 is TGTGCCAGCAGCTTAGGCCGGGGTGGGGGCGCCGTTGATGGCTACACCTTC. J is TRBJ1-2 and V is TRBV7-9; a possible D gene is TRBD1 (6 bases). Germline V gene lookup returns CDR1 SEHNR and CDR2 FQNEAQ (reference sequence). The CDR3 sequence is 17 residues long. Trimming cost V 1 base and J 6 bases, with 21 bases left between them.

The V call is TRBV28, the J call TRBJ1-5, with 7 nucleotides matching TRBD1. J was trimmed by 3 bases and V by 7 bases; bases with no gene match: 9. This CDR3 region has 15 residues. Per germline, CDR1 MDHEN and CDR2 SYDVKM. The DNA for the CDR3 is TGTGCCAGCACTTTGACAGGGCCCAACAATCAGCCCCAGCATTTT. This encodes CASTLTGPNNQPQHF.

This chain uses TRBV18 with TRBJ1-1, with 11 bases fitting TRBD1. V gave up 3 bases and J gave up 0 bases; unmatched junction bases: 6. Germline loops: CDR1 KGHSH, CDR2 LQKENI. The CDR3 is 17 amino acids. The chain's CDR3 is CASSPTRTGGMNTEAFF. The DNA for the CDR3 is TGTGCCAGCTCACCTACCCGGACAGGGGGCATGAACACTGAAGCTTTCTTT.

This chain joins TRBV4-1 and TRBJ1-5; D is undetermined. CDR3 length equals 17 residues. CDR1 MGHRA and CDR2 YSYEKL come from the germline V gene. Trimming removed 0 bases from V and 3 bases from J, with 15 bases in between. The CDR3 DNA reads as TGCGCCAGCAGCCAAGATCAGGAGGGAGTTAACAATCAGCCCCAGCATTTT. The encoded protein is CASSQDQEGVNNQPQHF.

The DNA of the CDR3 is TGCGCCAGCAGCTTGGGGACAGGGGTTTTAGAGACCCAGTACTTC. Translating gives CASSLGTGVLETQYF. The chain has TRBV5-1 and TRBJ2-5, with 9 bases matching TRBD1. CDR1 and CDR2 (germline): SGHRS, YFSETQ. V trimming: 0 bases; J trimming: 4 bases; junction bases outside the gene matches: 4. This CDR3 contains 15 residues.

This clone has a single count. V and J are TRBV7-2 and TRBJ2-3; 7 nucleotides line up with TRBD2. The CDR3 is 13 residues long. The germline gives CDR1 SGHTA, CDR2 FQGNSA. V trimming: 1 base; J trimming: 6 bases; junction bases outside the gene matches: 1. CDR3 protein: CASSLEAGDTQYF. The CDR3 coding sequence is TGTGCCAGCAGCTTAGAAGCGGGGGATACGCAGTATTTT.

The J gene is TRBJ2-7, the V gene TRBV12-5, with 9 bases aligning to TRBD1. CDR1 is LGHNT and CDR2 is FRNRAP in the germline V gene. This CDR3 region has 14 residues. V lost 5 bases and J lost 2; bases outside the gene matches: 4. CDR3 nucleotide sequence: TGTGCTAGTGGTCCGGGACAGGGAACCTACGAGCAGTACTTC. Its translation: CASGPGQGTYEQYF.

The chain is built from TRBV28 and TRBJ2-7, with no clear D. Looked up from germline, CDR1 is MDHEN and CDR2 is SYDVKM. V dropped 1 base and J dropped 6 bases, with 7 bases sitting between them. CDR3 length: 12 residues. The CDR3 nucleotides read TGTGCCAGCAGTTTATTTCCCTTCGAGCAGTACTTC. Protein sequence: CASSLFPFEQYF.

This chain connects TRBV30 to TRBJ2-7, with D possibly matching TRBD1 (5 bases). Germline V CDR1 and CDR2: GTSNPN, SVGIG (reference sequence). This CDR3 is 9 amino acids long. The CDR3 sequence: CASSQMTEV. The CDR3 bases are TGTGCCAGCTCACAAATGACAGAAGTC.

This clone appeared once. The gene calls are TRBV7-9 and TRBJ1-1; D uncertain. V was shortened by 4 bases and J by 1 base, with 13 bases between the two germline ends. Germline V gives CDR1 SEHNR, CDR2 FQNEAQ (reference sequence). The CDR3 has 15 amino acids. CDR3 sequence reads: CASSSGRLRNTEAFF. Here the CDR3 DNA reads TGTGCCAGCAGCTCAGGTCGGCTTAGGAACACTGAAGCTTTCTTT.

Here the CDR3 DNA reads TGCAGCGTTGGGGACAGGGGTAATTCACCCCTCCACTTT. Residues: CSVGDRGNSPLHF. The chain employs TRBV29-1 and TRBJ1-6; 10 bases align to TRBD1. After removal of 4 bases from V and 6 bases from J, the junction contained 0 bases not matched to a gene. Germline CDR1 reads SQVTM; CDR2 reads ANQGSEA. This CDR3 is 13 amino acids long.

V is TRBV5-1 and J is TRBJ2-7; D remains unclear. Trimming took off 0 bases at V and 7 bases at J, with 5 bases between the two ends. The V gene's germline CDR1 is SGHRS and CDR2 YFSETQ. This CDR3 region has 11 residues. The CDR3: CASSLDQEQYF. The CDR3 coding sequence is TGCGCCAGCAGCTTGGACCAGGAGCAGTACTTC.

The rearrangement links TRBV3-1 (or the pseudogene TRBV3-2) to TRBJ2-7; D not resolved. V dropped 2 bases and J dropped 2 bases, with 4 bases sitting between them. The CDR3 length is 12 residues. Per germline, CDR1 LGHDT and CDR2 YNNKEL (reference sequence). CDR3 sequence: CASSQLAYEQYF. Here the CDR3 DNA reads TGTGCCAGCAGCCAACTAGCCTACGAGCAGTACTTC.

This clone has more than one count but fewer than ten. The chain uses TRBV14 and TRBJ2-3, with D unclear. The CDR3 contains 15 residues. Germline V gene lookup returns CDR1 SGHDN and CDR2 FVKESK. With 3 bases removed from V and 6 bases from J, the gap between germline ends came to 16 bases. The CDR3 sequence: CASSHLAGLWDTQYF. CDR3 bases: TGTGCCAGCAGCCATTTGGCTGGGCTCTGGGATACGCAGTATTTT.

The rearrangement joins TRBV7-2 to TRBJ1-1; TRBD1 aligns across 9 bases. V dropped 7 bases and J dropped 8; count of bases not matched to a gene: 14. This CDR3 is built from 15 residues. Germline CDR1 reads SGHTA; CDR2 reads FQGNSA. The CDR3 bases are TGTGCCAGCACTCTACAGGGGGCACAAACCTTCGAAGCTTTCTTT. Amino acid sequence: CASTLQGAQTFEAFF. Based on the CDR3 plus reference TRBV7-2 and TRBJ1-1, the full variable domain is GAGVSQSPSNKVTEKGKDVELRCDPISGHTALYWYRQSLGQGLEFLIYFQGNSAPDKSGLPSDRFSAERTGGSVSTLTIQRTQQEDSAVYLCASTLQGAQTFEAFFGQGTRLTVV.